This passage covers 22 T cell receptor beta chains from one sample sequenced in a study of blood T cell repertoires in COVID-19. The protocol was immunoSEQ multiplex PCR, while the TCRdb copy is restricted to in-frame clones and leaves out a portion. This repertoire shows 490,000 or so clones, around nine tenths found once; its top ten account for around 7.9%. The sample was PBMCs or T cells enriched from blood (not recorded which). The receptors derive from a woman between 55 and 75 years old who had recovered from COVID-19.

The V gene is TRBV6-6, the J gene TRBJ1-3; no firm D call. Trimming left V 5 bases short and J 6 bases short, with 8 bases between. The CDR3 is 12 residues long. CDR1 MNHNY and CDR2 SVGAGI come from the germline V gene (reference sequence). CDR3 DNA sequence: TGTGCCAGCAGTCCCCGCGAAAACACCATATATTTT. Its protein is CASSPRENTIYF.

Details on this clone: One end of the junction varies from germline; a read error may be responsible. The chain combines TRBV7-7 with TRBJ2-6; TRBD2 matches 13 bases. Germline V gene lookup returns CDR1 SSHAT and CDR2 FNYEAQ (reference sequence). There are 19 residues in the CDR3. Here the CDR3 DNA reads TGTGCTAGCAGCCCCGGACTAGCGGGGGTCATAGCTGGGGCCAACGTCCTGACTTTC. Its protein is CASSPGLAGVIAGANVLTF.

This clone appeared a single time. The chain couples TRBV6-7 to TRBJ1-3, with TRBD1 identical over 10 bases. TRBV6-7 is given ORF status, its function remaining uncertain. This CDR3 contains 15 residues. After removal of 2 bases from V and 3 bases from J, the junction contained 1 base not matched to a gene. The CDR3 loop reads CASSYGTGDGNTIYF. The CDR3 bases are TGTGCCAGCAGTTACGGGACAGGGGATGGAAACACCATATATTTT.

The V and J genes are TRBV7-9 and TRBJ1-3, with a weak D call TRBD1 (5 bases). This CDR3 has 15 residues. The V end lost 6 bases, the J end lost 0 bases, and 12 bases lay between the germline ends. Germline V gives CDR1 SEHNR, CDR2 FQNEAQ (reference sequence). CDR3 sequence reads: CASSPGQTSGNTIYF. The DNA for the CDR3 is TGTGCCAGCAGTCCCGGACAAACCTCTGGAAACACCATATATTTT.

The CDR3 here is CASSLSNLGPETQYF. CDR3 DNA sequence: TGTGCCAGCAGCTTGTCGAACTTGGGGCCAGAGACCCAGTACTTC. This chain uses TRBV5-4 with TRBJ2-5; maybe TRBD1 (5 bases). The CDR3 spans 15 residues. Trimming cost V 1 base and J 4 bases, with 14 bases left between them. The germline V gene has CDR1 SGHNT and CDR2 YYREEE (reference sequence).

The genes are TRBV19 and TRBJ1-5, with D possibly matching TRBD1 (6 bases). There are 14 residues in the CDR3. The V and J ends lost 2 bases and 7 bases respectively, with 12 bases between them. In germline, CDR1 is LNHDA, CDR2 SQIVND (reference sequence). The CDR3, as DNA: TGTGCCAGTAGTATAAGGGGGATCGCACAGCCCCAGCATTTT. It yields the protein CASSIRGIAQPQHF.

V is TRBV6-5 and J is TRBJ2-3; 7 positions match TRBD1. The germline V gene has CDR1 MNHEY and CDR2 SVGAGI. V gave up 6 bases and J gave up 4 bases; unmatched junction bases: 10. The CDR3 totals 15 residues. The CDR3 protein is CASSLRTGGPDTQYF. In nucleotides, the CDR3 is TGTGCCAGCAGCCTGAGGACAGGAGGTCCAGATACGCAGTATTTT.

This clone turned up a few times. This CDR3 reads CASSPPGGAYEKLFF. CDR3 nucleotides: TGTGCCAGCAGCCCTCCGGGAGGGGCTTATGAAAAACTGTTTTTT. J is TRBJ1-4 and V is TRBV28; D is possibly TRBD1 (5 bases). This CDR3 has 15 amino acids. Trimming stripped 6 bases from V and 6 bases from J, with 17 bases between. Germline V gene sequence: CDR1 MDHEN, CDR2 SYDVKM.

A single count supports this clone. The chain's CDR3 is CATSESPAGNYGYTF. The DNA of the CDR3 is TGTGCCACCAGTGAGTCCCCGGCAGGGAACTATGGCTACACCTTC. V is TRBV24-1 and J is TRBJ1-2; TRBD1 is a possible D gene (5 bases). This CDR3 comprises 15 residues. The V end lost 4 bases, the J end lost 2 bases, and 13 bases lay between the germline ends. The germline V gene has CDR1 KGHDR and CDR2 SFDVKD.

The chain employs TRBV5-1 and TRBJ1-5; no clear D gene. Germline lookup yields CDR1 SGHRS and CDR2 YFSETQ. The CDR3 totals 14 residues. V lost 2 bases to trimming and J lost 3 bases, with 9 bases between them. CDR3 sequence: CASSFDGNNQPQHF. In DNA, the CDR3 is TGCGCCAGCAGCTTTGACGGGAACAATCAGCCCCAGCATTTT.

V is TRBV4-1 and J is TRBJ2-7, with D possibly being TRBD1 (5 bases). The germline gives CDR1 MGHRA, CDR2 YSYEKL. CDR3 length: 14 residues. V dropped 2 bases and J dropped 3 bases, with 11 bases sitting between them. The CDR3 spells CASSQRNTGYEQYF. The CDR3 bases are TGCGCCAGCAGCCAAAGAAACACAGGCTACGAGCAGTACTTC.

The rearrangement uses TRBV5-1 and TRBJ2-3; 12 bases align to TRBD2. Germline lookup yields CDR1 SGHRS and CDR2 YFSETQ. The CDR3 runs 16 residues. The junction had 4 bases not matched to a gene; V was cut back by 2 bases and J by 3 bases. The CDR3 DNA follows: TGCGCCAGCAGCTTACAGACTAGCGGGGGAACAGATACGCAGTATTTT. Its protein is CASSLQTSGGTDTQYF.

The chain recombines TRBV19 with TRBJ1-2; tentatively, D is TRBD1 (5 bases). The V and J ends lost 6 bases and 5 bases respectively, with 22 bases between them. The germline V gene has CDR1 LNHDA and CDR2 SQIVND (reference sequence). The CDR3 runs to 16 residues. The CDR3 loop reads CASRSRQTVSSYGYTF. The CDR3, as DNA: TGTGCCAGTAGAAGTCGACAGACTGTATCCTCATATGGCTACACCTTC.

In its sample, this clone was seen a few times. The chain employs TRBV12-5 and TRBJ2-1; 9 nucleotides line up with TRBD2. Trimming removed 1 base from V and 8 bases from J; junction bases left unmatched: 3. Germline V lookup: CDR1 LGHNT, CDR2 FRNRAP. This CDR3 has 14 amino acids. The CDR3 DNA is TGTGCTAGTGGTTTGGAGCGGGGGGCCGATGAGCAGTTCTTC. Translated: CASGLERGADEQFF.

V is TRBV5-6 and J is TRBJ1-1, with D perhaps matching TRBD1 (6 bases). This CDR3 has 15 residues. CDR1 SGHDT and CDR2 YYEEEE come from the germline V gene. With 2 bases removed from V and 1 base from J, the gap between germline ends came to 12 bases. This CDR3 is CASSFRDTSNTEAFF. CDR3 DNA: TGTGCCAGCAGCTTCCGGGACACATCGAACACTGAAGCTTTCTTT. Variable domain in full (rest from reference TRBV5-6 and TRBJ1-1): DAGVTQSPTHLIKTRGQQVTLRCSPKSGHDTVSWYQQALGQGPQFIFQYYEEEERQRGNFPDRFSGHQFPNYSSELNVNALLLGDSALYLCASSFRDTSNTEAFFGQGTRLTVV.

The genes are TRBV4-1 and TRBJ2-7; 11 nucleotides match TRBD1. Germline-derived CDR1 and CDR2 are MGHRA and YSYEKL. J was trimmed by 3 bases and V by 4 bases; bases with no gene match: 5. The CDR3 totals 15 residues. The CDR3 bases are TGCGCCAGCAGCCCGTTAGGGACAGGGGGCTACGAGCAGTACTTC. Amino acid sequence: CASSPLGTGGYEQYF.

The genes are TRBV7-2 and TRBJ1-2, with TRBD1 as a possible D gene (5 bases). The CDR3 has 15 residues. The V end was cut by 0 bases, the J end by 0 bases, with 8 bases between. Germline V lookup: CDR1 SGHTA, CDR2 FQGNSA. The chain's CDR3 is CASSLAQGTNYGYTF. CDR3 sequence (DNA): TGTGCCAGCAGCTTAGCGCAGGGAACTAACTATGGCTACACCTTC.

This chain connects TRBV6-5 to TRBJ2-7, with 7 bases lining up with TRBD1. CDR3 length equals 14 residues. The trim removed 5 bases at V and 1 base at J, leaving 5 bases unmatched. CDR1 and CDR2 (germline): MNHEY, SVGAGI. In DNA form, the CDR3 reads TGTGCCAGCAGTAGGGGACAGTATTCCTACGAGCAGTACTTC. Its translation is CASSRGQYSYEQYF.

This chain links TRBV19 with TRBJ1-5; D is unresolved. CDR3 length equals 14 residues. V was trimmed by 3 bases and J by 3 bases, leaving 9 bases between them. The germline V gene encodes CDR1 LNHDA and CDR2 SQIVND (reference sequence). CDR3 nucleotides: TGTGCCAGTAGTATCGGAGGACTCAATCAGCCCCAGCATTTT. Translating gives CASSIGGLNQPQHF.

The CDR3 sequence: CASSYWTGFTDTQYF. The CDR3 DNA is TGTGCCAGCAGCTATTGGACAGGGTTCACAGATACGCAGTATTTT. The chain links TRBV11-2 to TRBJ2-3; 8 bases are a match to TRBD1. The CDR3 contains 15 residues. V was pared by 4 bases and J by 2 bases, with 5 bases of the junction left unmatched. Looked up from germline, CDR1 is SGHAT and CDR2 is FQNNGV.

V and J are TRBV29-1 and TRBJ2-1; maybe TRBD1 (8 bases). CDR3 size: 14 residues. V was trimmed by 7 bases and J by 2 bases, leaving 15 bases between them. Germline V lookup: CDR1 SQVTM, CDR2 ANQGSEA. The CDR3 coding sequence is TGCAGCGCTCACAGGGGGGGAACCTACAATGAGCAGTTCTTC. Protein product: CSAHRGGTYNEQFF.

The rearrangement uses TRBV30 and TRBJ1-6, with a possible D match to TRBD1 (6 bases). Per germline, CDR1 GTSNPN and CDR2 SVGIG (reference sequence). V lost 1 base and J lost 12, with 19 bases in between. CDR3 size: 15 residues. CDR3 amino acids: CAWSDGQFYLGPLHF. DNA for the CDR3: TGTGCCTGGAGTGACGGACAGTTTTACTTGGGACCCCTCCACTTT.